This T cell receptor beta chain was captured by sequencing in a study of blood T cell repertoires in COVID-19 (dated by TCRdb to the early 2020s). With respect to the entire study: Samples from collaborators originated in the United States, Italy and Spain and spanned both the acute and convalescent phases of COVID-19. The material from the prospective study consisted of cDNA or gDNA derived from T cells, B-cell-depleted T cells, or PBMCs. A freely available public database, intended as a resource for researchers studying the immune response to SARS-CoV-2, is where the repertoires were released. The dataset comprised deeply sampled blood TCRbeta repertoires from subjects exposed to, actively infected with, or recovered from COVID-19. A de-identified subject ID, COVID-19 status, age in years and sex were almost always included in the sample metadata. HLA class I and class II types, where available, came from metadata supplied by the sample provider rather than from assay-based typing. Samples were obtained from the ongoing ImmuneRACE study (first 160 participants) and from over 1,000 subjects provided by 6 global collaborators. Results and caveats for the whole study, not just this receptor: Clinical and demographic metadata were provided uncurated, with the amount varying by source and participant.

Participants in the prospective study were aged 18 to 89 years, lived in about two dozen United States geographic areas, and enrolled through a virtual design. Cohort assignment in the prospective study relied on participant-reported clinical history from a screening survey and a study questionnaire. Exposed participants had been in contact with someone with a PCR-confirmed or clinician-diagnosed COVID-19 case within 2 weeks of study entry. In the prospective study, mobile phlebotomists collected whole blood, serum and a nasopharyngeal or oropharyngeal swab from each participant. Participants in the prospective study had the option to provide additional blood draws and questionnaires over a 2-month period. Blood samples from the prospective study were shipped frozen or at room temperature prior to DNA extraction. Of note for this clone: Its specific antigen is unknown. No base quality values were provided; no much bigger clone lies one nucleotide off.

The germline ends are 14 bases apart after V is trimmed by 7 bases and J by 1 base. Reading the germline V gene (reference sequence) gives CDR1 MNHEY and CDR2 SMNVEV. The CDR3, cysteine through phenylalanine, is 15 amino acids long. Left in the record is the CDR3 DNA by itself, 45 bases read in frame from the first base. TCRbeta CDR3 regions were amplified from genomic DNA using the immunoSEQ Assay, a bias-controlled multiplex PCR. In the source study's methods: Nucleated cell counts per sample were estimated from amplification of reference gene primers within the assay. Sequence reads were collapsed and filtered to measure the absolute abundance of every unique TCRbeta CDR3 rearrangement. Productive Simpson clonality was computed per sample as the square root of Simpson's diversity index over productive rearrangements. This is the immuneACCESS table as TCRdb keeps it, with only in-frame sequences that have V and J called. A part of the clones is gone; compared with another copy, unresolved V genes explain less than half, and the rest is unexplained. Clonal size and the V and J genes are those of that table, whereas D and trimming came from the DNA. The sample yields 250,000 or so clones; approximately 89% were counted once. Around 3.1% of the sample comes from the top ten.

The source of this sequence is a woman in her forties who had been exposed to COVID-19. The rearranged chain carries TRBV27 and TRBJ2-1; TRBD2 is perhaps the D gene, given 5 matching bases. The sequenced sample consisted of PBMCs or T cells enriched from blood (not recorded which). The CDR3 reads CASNPRRSSYNEQFF. The DNA reads TGTGCCAGCAATCCCCGGAGGTCTTCCTACAATGAGCAGTTCTTC.